This TCR beta chain was retrieved from a study of T cells after posttransplantation cyclophosphamide. Points from the study as a whole: TRB overlap between skin or GI tissue T cells and blood was limited. After PTCy, TRB diversity resembled that of CNI/methotrexate controls. Donor CD8+ memory clones often dominated recipient blood repertoires at later times.

As to this clone: Its antigen remains unknown.

Repertoires were generated with immunoSEQ multiplex PCR, while TCRdb's copy carries only in-frame clones and drops some. The table shows around 10,000 clones, with roughly 86% occurring only once. Busulfan-fludarabine conditioning, marrow transplant, and cyclophosphamide on days +3 and +4 were administered. The ends were cut back, 5 bases at V and 0 bases at J, with 10 bases in the middle. This CDR3 spans 15 amino acids. Germline assignment: CDR1 SGHAT and CDR2 FQNNGV. The material sequenced was CD4+ T cells sorted from PBMCs, taken after allogeneic stem cell transplant with posttransplant cyclophosphamide. The V gene is TRBV11-2, the J gene TRBJ1-4; maybe TRBD1 (6 bases). The receptor was isolated from a male patient aged 25-45 years who received an allogeneic stem cell transplant from a related donor, was CMV-positive, and had acute GVHD only. Some of these T cells may belong to the graft donor. CDR3 residues: CASSPRTATNEKLFF. The CDR3 DNA reads as TGTGCCAGCAGCCCGAGGACAGCAACTAATGAAAAACTGTTTTTT.